The 8 T cell receptor beta chains below all came from one sample that was sequenced in a study of blood T cell repertoires in COVID-19. TCRdb's table, derived via immunoSEQ multiplex PCR, lists solely in-frame clones and lacks some. Of approximately 170,000 clones listed, approximately 84% are singletons. The material sequenced was PBMCs or T cells enriched from blood (not recorded which). These receptor sequences come from a woman in her thirties who had recovered from COVID-19.

The rearrangement joins TRBV3-1 (or the pseudogene TRBV3-2) to TRBJ1-1, with D hard to call. The germline V gene encodes CDR1 LGHDT and CDR2 YNNKEL (reference sequence). Trimming cost V 4 bases and J 6 bases, with 9 bases left between them. The CDR3 runs to 12 residues. The CDR3 sequence: CASSRGWPEAFF. The CDR3 region has the DNA TGTGCCAGCAGCCGAGGATGGCCTGAAGCTTTCTTT.

This clone was counted once. The gene calls are TRBV7-6 and TRBJ2-7; 7 nucleotides match TRBD2. Trimming took 3 bases from V and 0 from J; bases not matched to a gene: 2. The germline CDR1 and CDR2 sequences are SGHVS and FNYEAQ. The CDR3 is made up of 14 amino acids. The CDR3 loop is CASSFSGGSYEQYF. The CDR3 nucleotides read TGTGCCAGCAGCTTTTCGGGAGGCTCCTACGAGCAGTACTTC.

This clone was seen a few times. This rearrangement joins TRBV11-2 to TRBJ2-2; a possible D gene is TRBD2 (5 bases). Trimming left V 5 bases short and J 1 base short, with 14 bases between. Germline-derived CDR1 and CDR2 are SGHAT and FQNNGV. CDR3 length: 16 amino acids. The chain's CDR3 is CASSGGTPRNTGELFF. CDR3 sequence (DNA): TGTGCCAGCAGCGGAGGCACCCCGAGGAACACCGGGGAGCTGTTTTTT.

In DNA, the CDR3 is TGTGCCAGCAGCGTAGGAGGGGGCACTGAAAAACTGTTTTTT. Translating gives CASSVGGGTEKLFF. The V gene is TRBV9, the J gene TRBJ1-4; 7 bases are a match to TRBD1. Germline V CDR1 and CDR2: SGDLS, YYNGEE. V trimming: 0 bases; J trimming: 7 bases; junction bases outside the gene matches: 3. The CDR3 runs to 14 residues.

The chain links TRBV5-4 to TRBJ1-2; D remains unclear. V lost 6 bases and J lost 0, with 15 bases in between. The germline V gene has CDR1 SGHNT and CDR2 YYREEE (reference sequence). The CDR3 is made up of 15 amino acids. The CDR3: CASTSWQATNYGYTF. The DNA for the CDR3 is TGTGCCAGCACCTCCTGGCAGGCTACTAACTATGGCTACACCTTC.

This chain joins TRBV6-2 or TRBV6-3 and TRBJ2-1; tentative D call: TRBD1 (6 bases). V lost 6 bases and J 1 base, leaving 10 bases between the germline ends. Germline CDR1 is MNHEY and CDR2 is SVGEGT. The CDR3 loop spans 14 amino acids. In DNA, the CDR3 is TGTGCCAGCAGCCGTGGACAGTCCTACAATGAGCAGTTCTTC. Residues: CASSRGQSYNEQFF.

The chain has TRBV5-8 and TRBJ2-1, with a tentative D call TRBD1 (6 bases). This CDR3 contains 13 residues. The V end lost 4 bases, the J end lost 4 bases, and 9 bases lay between the germline ends. Germline V CDR1 and CDR2: SGHTS, YDEGEE. The CDR3 loop reads CASSSDRYNEQFF. As DNA, the CDR3 is TGTGCCAGCAGCAGCGACAGGTACAATGAGCAGTTCTTC.

This clone appeared a single time. This sequence joins TRBV5-4 and TRBJ1-4; a possible D gene is TRBD1 (6 bases). Germline lookup yields CDR1 SGHNT and CDR2 YYREEE (reference sequence). The CDR3 sequence is 14 residues long. V lost 4 bases and J lost 1, with 8 bases in between. CDR3 sequence: CASSIGGTNEKLFF. CDR3 sequence (DNA): TGTGCCAGCAGCATAGGGGGAACTAATGAAAAACTGTTTTTT.